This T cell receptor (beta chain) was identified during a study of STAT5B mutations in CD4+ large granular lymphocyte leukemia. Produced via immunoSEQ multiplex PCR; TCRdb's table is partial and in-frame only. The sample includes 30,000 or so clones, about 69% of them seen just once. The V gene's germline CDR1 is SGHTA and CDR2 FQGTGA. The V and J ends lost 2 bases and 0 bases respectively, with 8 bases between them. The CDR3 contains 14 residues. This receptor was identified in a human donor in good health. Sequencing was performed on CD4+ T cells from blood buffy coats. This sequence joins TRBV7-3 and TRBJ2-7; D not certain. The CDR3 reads CASSLRRNSYEQYF. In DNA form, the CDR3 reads TGTGCCAGCAGCTTACGTCGGAACTCCTACGAGCAGTACTTC.